A selection of T cell receptor beta chains follows, all from one sample in a study of regulatory T cells in long-lasting Graves disease. Via MiXCR, TCRdb re-called the multiplex PCR reads, giving one row per CDR3 protein. The profile shows 450,000 or so distinct CDR3 sequences, approximately 23% of them singletons. The material was peripheral blood mononuclear cells (PBMCs), obtained when the disease was refractory, from a patient treated with antithyroid drugs. The receptors shown here come from a female donor with Graves disease. The CDR3 runs from the conserved cysteine through the conserved F or W. D genes are given only for firm matches. The size of a clone is reported for some rows only, either as once, few or many, or as a class for expanded clones.

D gene: .; V gene: TRBV11-2; J gene: TRBJ2-2; clone size: .; CDR3 DNA: TGTGCCAGCAGCTTAGAGGGGCTCCACACCGGGGAGCTGTTTTTT; CDR3 protein: CASSLEGLHTGELFF
D gene: .; V gene: TRBV11-3; J gene: TRBJ2-5; clone size: many; CDR3 DNA: TGTGCCAGCAGCTTAGCAGTAGCGGAAGAGACCCAGTACTTC; CDR3 protein: CASSLAVAEETQYF
D gene: .; V gene: TRBV5-1; J gene: TRBJ1-6; clone size: few; CDR3 DNA: TGCGCCAGCAGCTTAAATGACCCAACTAATTCACCCCTCCACTTT; CDR3 protein: CASSLNDPTNSPLHF
D gene: .; V gene: TRBV19; J gene: TRBJ1-5; clone size: once; CDR3 DNA: TGTGCCAGTAGTACGGGGACATTGAATCAGCCCCAGCATTTT; CDR3 protein: CASSTGTLNQPQHF
D gene: .; V gene: TRBV7-2; J gene: TRBJ1-1; clone size: many; CDR3 DNA: TGTGCCAGTACCACAGGACTGAACACTGAAGCTTTCTTT; CDR3 protein: CASTTGLNTEAFF
D gene: .; V gene: TRBV19; J gene: TRBJ1-5; clone size: few; CDR3 DNA: TGTGCCAGTGGGTTTAGGGACCTTCAGCCCCAGCATTTT; CDR3 protein: CASGFRDLQPQHF
D gene: .; V gene: TRBV5-1; J gene: TRBJ1-2; clone size: few; CDR3 DNA: TGCGCCAGCAGCTCGGATACAGCGGGGGTCGACTATGGCTACACCTTC; CDR3 protein: CASSSDTAGVDYGYTF
D gene: .; V gene: TRBV5-1; J gene: TRBJ2-1; clone size: .; CDR3 DNA: TGCGCCAGCAGCTTGCTCGCGCTCCCCCAGAATGAGCAGTTCTTC; CDR3 protein: CASSLLALPQNEQFF
D gene: TRBD2; V gene: TRBV11-3; J gene: TRBJ2-3; clone size: few; CDR3 DNA: TGTGCCAGCAGCCCCGGACTAGCGGGAGGCGCGCAGTATTTT; CDR3 protein: CASSPGLAGGAQYF
D gene: .; V gene: TRBV28; J gene: TRBJ1-2; clone size: many; CDR3 DNA: TGTGCCAGCAGTTTCAGGGGACATGGCTACACCTTC; CDR3 protein: CASSFRGHGYTF
D gene: TRBD2; V gene: TRBV7-3; J gene: TRBJ2-5; clone size: .; CDR3 DNA: TGTGCCAGCAGCTCCTCGGGGGGTTCCCTCCAAGAGACCCAGTACTTC; CDR3 protein: CASSSSGGSLQETQYF
D gene: .; V gene: TRBV5-1; J gene: TRBJ1-5; clone size: few; CDR3 DNA: TGCGCCAGCAGCTTGACGGGGGCCCAGCCCCAGCATTTT; CDR3 protein: CASSLTGAQPQHF
D gene: TRBD1; V gene: TRBV12-3/TRBV12-4; J gene: TRBJ2-7; clone size: many; CDR3 DNA: TGTGCCAGCAGGACAGGGAGCTCCTACGAGCAGTACTTC; CDR3 protein: CASRTGSSYEQYF
D gene: TRBD1; V gene: TRBV5-1; J gene: TRBJ2-7; clone size: .; CDR3 DNA: TGCGCCAGCAGCTTAACAGGGGCCTCGGACTACGAGCAGTACTTC; CDR3 protein: CASSLTGASDYEQYF
D gene: .; V gene: TRBV19; J gene: TRBJ2-4; clone size: .; CDR3 DNA: TGTGCCAGTAGTATAGCCGGTGAAAACATTCAGTACTTC; CDR3 protein: CASSIAGENIQYF
D gene: .; V gene: TRBV2; J gene: TRBJ1-1; clone size: many; CDR3 DNA: TGTGCCAGCATGGCGGACGGATCCTTCACTGAAGCTTTCTTT; CDR3 protein: CASMADGSFTEAFF
D gene: .; V gene: TRBV20-1; J gene: TRBJ2-7; clone size: .; CDR3 DNA: TGCAGTGCTAGTCGACCCGGGGCCGCTTCACCCTACGAGCAGTACTTC; CDR3 protein: CSASRPGAASPYEQYF
D gene: .; V gene: TRBV4-3; J gene: TRBJ2-7; clone size: .; CDR3 DNA: TGCGCCAGCAGCCGATCCGGGGACTCATCCGACTACGAGCAGTACTTC; CDR3 protein: CASSRSGDSSDYEQYF
D gene: TRBD1; V gene: TRBV6-1; J gene: TRBJ1-5; clone size: .; CDR3 DNA: TGTGCCAGCAGAGGGACAGGGGGCGAGCCCCAGCATTTT; CDR3 protein: CASRGTGGEPQHF
D gene: .; V gene: TRBV6-1; J gene: TRBJ2-7; clone size: many; CDR3 DNA: TGTGCCAGCTGGGCGACAGAACGGCCCTACGAGCAGTACTTC; CDR3 protein: CASWATERPYEQYF
D gene: TRBD2; V gene: TRBV19; J gene: TRBJ2-1; clone size: .; CDR3 DNA: TGTGCCAGTAGTACCATAGCGGGAGTCTCGAATGAGCAGTTCTTC; CDR3 protein: CASSTIAGVSNEQFF
D gene: .; V gene: TRBV7-8; J gene: TRBJ2-2; clone size: .; CDR3 DNA: TGTGCCAGCTCACCCAGGACAGACGCGAACACCGGGGAGCTGTTTTTT; CDR3 protein: CASSPRTDANTGELFF
D gene: TRBD1; V gene: TRBV29-1; J gene: TRBJ1-2; clone size: many; CDR3 DNA: TGCAGCGTTGAACGACAGGGGGCTGGCGGCTACACCTTC; CDR3 protein: CSVERQGAGGYTF
D gene: .; V gene: TRBV20-1; J gene: TRBJ1-6; clone size: .; CDR3 DNA: TGCAGTGCTAGAGATCTTCAGGGTCGATATAATTCACCCCTCCACTTT; CDR3 protein: CSARDLQGRYNSPLHF
D gene: .; V gene: TRBV19; J gene: TRBJ2-7; clone size: once; CDR3 DNA: TGTGCCAGTAGTCCTGCCCTAGCTCTATCCGAGCAGTACTTC; CDR3 protein: CASSPALALSEQYF
D gene: .; V gene: TRBV7-9; J gene: TRBJ2-4; clone size: .; CDR3 DNA: TGTGCCAGCAGTTGGGACCGTAGAAAGGAGAACATTCAGTACTTC; CDR3 protein: CASSWDRRKENIQYF
D gene: TRBD2; V gene: TRBV7-2; J gene: TRBJ2-2; clone size: few; CDR3 DNA: TGTGCCAGCAGCCACGGGGGGGTGAGCACCGGGGAGCTGTTTTTT; CDR3 protein: CASSHGGVSTGELFF
D gene: TRBD1; V gene: TRBV28; J gene: TRBJ2-3; clone size: .; CDR3 DNA: TGTGCCAGCAGTTTTCGACAGGGAAGCACAGATACGCAGTATTTT; CDR3 protein: CASSFRQGSTDTQYF
D gene: .; V gene: TRBV19; J gene: TRBJ1-2; clone size: .; CDR3 DNA: TGTGCCAGTAGTATACTGTTCGAACAGGGCAACTATGGCTACACCTTC; CDR3 protein: CASSILFEQGNYGYTF
D gene: .; V gene: TRBV12-3/TRBV12-4; J gene: TRBJ1-2; clone size: many; CDR3 DNA: TGTGCCAGCAGTGAATCGGGACAATCGGGTTCCGGTGGCTACACCTTC; CDR3 protein: CASSESGQSGSGGYTF
D gene: .; V gene: TRBV28; J gene: TRBJ2-5; clone size: many; CDR3 DNA: TGTGCCAGCAGTAAAACCGGGGACAACCCGTGGATGACCCAGTACTTC; CDR3 protein: CASSKTGDNPWMTQYF
D gene: TRBD2; V gene: TRBV19; J gene: TRBJ2-5; clone size: .; CDR3 DNA: TGTGCCAGTAGTCCCCTAATAGCGGGGGAAGAGACCCAGTACTTC; CDR3 protein: CASSPLIAGEETQYF
D gene: .; V gene: TRBV4-1; J gene: TRBJ1-1; clone size: once; CDR3 DNA: TGCGCCAGCAGCACCTACGACAGGACGAACACTGAAGCTTTCTTT; CDR3 protein: CASSTYDRTNTEAFF
D gene: .; V gene: TRBV11-2; J gene: TRBJ1-2; clone size: many; CDR3 DNA: TGTGCCAGCAGCATGGGACAACTCTATGGCTACACCTTC; CDR3 protein: CASSMGQLYGYTF
D gene: .; V gene: TRBV20-1; J gene: TRBJ1-6; clone size: .; CDR3 DNA: TGCAGTGCTAGAGGTTCCACCCAGGGAGGGCACTCACCCCTCCACTTT; CDR3 protein: CSARGSTQGGHSPLHF
D gene: .; V gene: TRBV30; J gene: TRBJ1-2; clone size: .; CDR3 DNA: TGTGCCTGGAGTGGGGACTGGAACTATGGCTACACCTTC; CDR3 protein: CAWSGDWNYGYTF
D gene: TRBD1; V gene: TRBV6-2/TRBV6-3; J gene: TRBJ1-5; clone size: few; CDR3 DNA: TGTGCCAGCAGTCCGGTGAAGGGGGCTGAGCAGCCCCAGCATTTT; CDR3 protein: CASSPVKGAEQPQHF
D gene: TRBD1; V gene: TRBV11-2; J gene: TRBJ2-7; clone size: many; CDR3 DNA: TGTGCCAGCAGCTTTGGACAGGGCACATCCGAGCAGTACTTC; CDR3 protein: CASSFGQGTSEQYF
D gene: TRBD1; V gene: TRBV7-9; J gene: TRBJ2-7; clone size: few; CDR3 DNA: TGTGCCAGCAGCTACGGACAGGGACAATCCTACGAGCAGTACTTC; CDR3 protein: CASSYGQGQSYEQYF
D gene: .; V gene: TRBV13; J gene: TRBJ1-1; clone size: many; CDR3 DNA: TGTGCCAGCAGCTCCCCGGCGCCGAACACTGAAGCTTTCTTT; CDR3 protein: CASSSPAPNTEAFF
D gene: TRBD1; V gene: TRBV29-1; J gene: TRBJ2-3; clone size: .; CDR3 DNA: TGCAGCGTTGAAGATCAGGGGGCAGTTACGCAGTATTTT; CDR3 protein: CSVEDQGAVTQYF
D gene: .; V gene: TRBV7-3; J gene: TRBJ1-1; clone size: few; CDR3 DNA: TGTGCCAGCAGCTTAACACGGGAAACTGAAGCTTTCTTT; CDR3 protein: CASSLTRETEAFF
D gene: .; V gene: TRBV5-4; J gene: TRBJ2-2; clone size: .; CDR3 DNA: TGTGCCAGCAGCTTGAAGGACACTAGCACCGGGGAGCTGTTTTTT; CDR3 protein: CASSLKDTSTGELFF
D gene: TRBD1; V gene: TRBV6-1; J gene: TRBJ2-3; clone size: .; CDR3 DNA: TGTGCCAGCAGTGTCTCCCGGGACAGGGGACCAACGTACACAGATACGCAGTATTTT; CDR3 protein: CASSVSRDRGPTYTDTQYF
D gene: .; V gene: TRBV29-1; J gene: TRBJ1-2; clone size: many; CDR3 DNA: TGCAGCTCCGGACCGATTAACTATGGCTACACCTTC; CDR3 protein: CSSGPINYGYTF
D gene: .; V gene: TRBV20-1; J gene: TRBJ2-3; clone size: .; CDR3 DNA: TGCAGTGCTAGAGTGGTGGATACGCAGTATTTT; CDR3 protein: CSARVVDTQYF
D gene: TRBD2; V gene: TRBV28; J gene: TRBJ2-3; clone size: few; CDR3 DNA: TGTGCCAGCAGTTTGGGAGCGGGAGTCGTAGATACGCAGTATTTT; CDR3 protein: CASSLGAGVVDTQYF
D gene: .; V gene: TRBV5-1; J gene: TRBJ2-2; clone size: .; CDR3 DNA: TGCGCCAGCAGCAGCCACGGGGAGCTGTTTTTT; CDR3 protein: CASSSHGELFF
D gene: TRBD2; V gene: TRBV7-3; J gene: TRBJ2-5; clone size: many; CDR3 DNA: TGTGCCAGCAGCGATCCCGCTAGCGGGGGGGAGACCCAGTACTTC; CDR3 protein: CASSDPASGGETQYF
D gene: TRBD2; V gene: TRBV20-1; J gene: TRBJ2-7; clone size: .; CDR3 DNA: TGCAGTGCTAGTGCCGGGACTAGCGGCTACGAGCAGTACTTC; CDR3 protein: CSASAGTSGYEQYF
D gene: .; V gene: TRBV10-3; J gene: TRBJ1-5; clone size: .; CDR3 DNA: TGTGCCATCAGTGAGTGGCCTGATGGCAATCAGCCCCAGCATTTT; CDR3 protein: CAISEWPDGNQPQHF
D gene: TRBD1; V gene: TRBV24-1; J gene: TRBJ2-6; clone size: .; CDR3 DNA: TGTGCCACCAGTACCGGGGACAGGGGGCGCCCTGGGGCCAACGTCCTGACTTTC; CDR3 protein: CATSTGDRGRPGANVLTF
D gene: .; V gene: TRBV7-2; J gene: TRBJ2-7; clone size: .; CDR3 DNA: TGTGCCAGCAGCTCTCGCCATCTCTTCGGGACTCAAATCTACGAGCAGTACTTC; CDR3 protein: CASSSRHLFGTQIYEQYF
D gene: TRBD1; V gene: TRBV19; J gene: TRBJ2-7; clone size: .; CDR3 DNA: TGTGCCAGTAGTTTGGACAGGGGGCGAGTCTACGAGCAGTACTTC; CDR3 protein: CASSLDRGRVYEQYF
D gene: .; V gene: TRBV11-1; J gene: TRBJ2-5; clone size: many; CDR3 DNA: TGTGCCAGCAGGCCTCAGGGAGTCCTGGAGACCCAGTACTTC; CDR3 protein: CASRPQGVLETQYF
D gene: TRBD2; V gene: TRBV28; J gene: TRBJ2-2; clone size: few; CDR3 DNA: TGTGCCAGCAGTTGGGTTGCGGGAGGGCGAGAAACCGGGGGGCTGTTTTTT; CDR3 protein: CASSWVAGGRETGGLFF
D gene: .; V gene: TRBV3-1; J gene: TRBJ1-1; clone size: .; CDR3 DNA: TGTGCCAGCAGCCTTTGGGCAGATAACACTGAAGCTTTCTTT; CDR3 protein: CASSLWADNTEAFF
D gene: TRBD2; V gene: TRBV5-1; J gene: TRBJ2-3; clone size: .; CDR3 DNA: TGCGCCAGCAGCTGGACTAGCGGAGCTAGCACAGATACGCAGTATTTT; CDR3 protein: CASSWTSGASTDTQYF
D gene: .; V gene: TRBV7-9; J gene: TRBJ1-6; clone size: .; CDR3 DNA: TGTGCCAGCAGCAATAGTGGGACCACCGGTTCACCCCTCCACTTT; CDR3 protein: CASSNSGTTGSPLHF